This T cell receptor (beta chain) was identified in a study of blood T cell repertoires in COVID-19. The V end was cut by 0 bases, the J end by 4 bases, with 8 bases between. CDR3 length: 15 amino acids. CDR1 SGDLS and CDR2 YYNGEE come from the germline V gene. Some clones are missing from TCRdb's copy, which holds only in-frame ones; the method was immunoSEQ multiplex PCR. The data show hundreds of thousands of clones, with roughly 85% seen just once and around 0.98% held by the top ten. The specimen sequenced was peripheral blood. This clonotype was obtained from a man aged 35-49 years with acute or convalescent COVID-19. The chain employs TRBV9 and TRBJ1-6; possibly TRBD1 for D (6 bases). CDR3 in amino acids: CASSVEGGYNSPLHF. The CDR3 DNA reads TGTGCCAGCAGCGTAGAGGGGGGGTATAATTCACCCCTCCACTTT.